This T cell receptor (beta chain) was identified in a study of neurological immune-mediated disorders. The method for making cDNA was 5'RACE, and it used 10-nucleotide random UMIs. Using its own MiXCR run on the 5' RACE reads, TCRdb lists one record per CDR3 protein. The table has roughly 75,000 distinct CDR3 sequences, approximately 15% seen once. Time point defined: longitudinal time-point 1 (baseline). Study-wide findings and caveats: Falling below healthy controls, multiple sclerosis showed the least TCR clonal expansion, while HTLV-1-associated myelopathy showed the most. None of the CDR3 amino acid sequences of expanded clones were shared across subjects, and this suggested private repertoires in all groups.

At least ten counts were recorded for this clonotype. Its target is not known. This CDR3 has 13 amino acids. J was trimmed by 9 bases and V by 6 bases; bases with no gene match: 6. Germline V gene lookup returns CDR1 DFQATT and CDR2 SNEGSKA (reference sequence). Sequencing input: PBMCs. The clonotype was recovered from a female donor with HTLV-1-associated myelopathy (HAM/TSP). This rearrangement joins TRBV20-1 to TRBJ2-4, with TRBD1 identical over 12 bases. CDR3 amino acids: CSAGTGGRGIQYF. The DNA of the CDR3 is TGCAGTGCGGGGACAGGGGGCCGGGGCATTCAGTACTTC.